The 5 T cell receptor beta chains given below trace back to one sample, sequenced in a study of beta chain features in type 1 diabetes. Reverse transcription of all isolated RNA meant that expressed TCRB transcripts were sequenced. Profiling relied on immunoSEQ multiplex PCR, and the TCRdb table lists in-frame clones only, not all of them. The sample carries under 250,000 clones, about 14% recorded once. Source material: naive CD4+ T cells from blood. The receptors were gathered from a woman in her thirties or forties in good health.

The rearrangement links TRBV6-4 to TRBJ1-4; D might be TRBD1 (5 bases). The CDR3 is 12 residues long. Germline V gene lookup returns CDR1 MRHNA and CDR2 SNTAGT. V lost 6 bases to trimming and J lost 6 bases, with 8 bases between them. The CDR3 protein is CASRGPDEKLFF. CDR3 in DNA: TGTGCCAGCAGGGGGCCAGATGAAAAACTGTTTTTT.

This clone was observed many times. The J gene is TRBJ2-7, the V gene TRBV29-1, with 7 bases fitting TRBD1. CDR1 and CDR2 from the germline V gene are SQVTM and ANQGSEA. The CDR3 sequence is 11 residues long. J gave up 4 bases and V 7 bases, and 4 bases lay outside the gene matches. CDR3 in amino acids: CSARQGYEQYF. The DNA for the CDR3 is TGCAGCGCAAGACAGGGTTACGAGCAGTACTTC.

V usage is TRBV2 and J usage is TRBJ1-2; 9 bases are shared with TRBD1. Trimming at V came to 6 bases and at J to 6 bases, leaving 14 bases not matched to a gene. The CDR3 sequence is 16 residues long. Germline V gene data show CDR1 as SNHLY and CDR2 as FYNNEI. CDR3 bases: TGTGCCAGCAGGAGACAGGGGGTGGATCAATCGGATGGCTACACCTTC. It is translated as CASRRQGVDQSDGYTF.

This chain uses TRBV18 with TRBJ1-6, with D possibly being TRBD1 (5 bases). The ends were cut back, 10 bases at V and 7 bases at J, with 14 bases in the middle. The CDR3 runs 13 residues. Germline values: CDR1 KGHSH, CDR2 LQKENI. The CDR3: CATNGGRNSPLHF. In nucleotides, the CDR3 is TGTGCCACCAACGGGGGGAGGAATTCACCCCTCCACTTT.

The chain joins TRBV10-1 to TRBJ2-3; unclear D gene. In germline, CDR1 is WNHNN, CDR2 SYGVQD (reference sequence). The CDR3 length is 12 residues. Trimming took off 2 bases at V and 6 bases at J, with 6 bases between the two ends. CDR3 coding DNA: TGCGCCAGCAGTGAGGGGCTGGATACGCAGTATTTT. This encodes CASSEGLDTQYF.